The sequence of this T cell receptor (beta chain) was determined in a study of human T cells and chemical hapten exposure. Broader study findings: Those TCRs sitting above 1 in 1000 frequency stayed the same with DPC sensitization.

Time point reported: patch test 1, 2 weeks after DPC sensitization. Noted treatment: therapeutic diphenylcyclopropenone sensitization with weekly scalp DPC. Blood draws came before every patch-test application. The donor pool consisted of alopecia patients aged 18 to 70 years, considered suitable for DPC. Concerning this clonotype itself: Its antigen is currently unknown.

TCRdb ran MiXCR on the RACE reads and lists one entry per CDR3 protein. Counted here are some 180,000 distinct CDR3 sequences, around 22% occurring once; the ten biggest clones make up about 7%. The CDR3 covers 16 residues. CDR1 is MDHEN and CDR2 is SYDVKM in the germline V gene. V was cut by 3 bases and J by 6 bases, with 18 bases left in between. Source: whole blood, taken in connection with sensitization to the hapten diphenylcyclopropenone (DPC). The rearrangement uses TRBV28 and TRBJ2-1; D is possibly TRBD1 or TRBD2 (6 bases each). This clonotype originated in a woman between 45 and 60 years old with alopecia areata. Some clones in this sample may be carry-over from other donors' samples. CDR3 region: CASSFGGPLVPNEQFF. The CDR3, as DNA: TGTGCCAGCAGTTTTGGGGGGCCCTTAGTCCCCAATGAGCAGTTCTTC.